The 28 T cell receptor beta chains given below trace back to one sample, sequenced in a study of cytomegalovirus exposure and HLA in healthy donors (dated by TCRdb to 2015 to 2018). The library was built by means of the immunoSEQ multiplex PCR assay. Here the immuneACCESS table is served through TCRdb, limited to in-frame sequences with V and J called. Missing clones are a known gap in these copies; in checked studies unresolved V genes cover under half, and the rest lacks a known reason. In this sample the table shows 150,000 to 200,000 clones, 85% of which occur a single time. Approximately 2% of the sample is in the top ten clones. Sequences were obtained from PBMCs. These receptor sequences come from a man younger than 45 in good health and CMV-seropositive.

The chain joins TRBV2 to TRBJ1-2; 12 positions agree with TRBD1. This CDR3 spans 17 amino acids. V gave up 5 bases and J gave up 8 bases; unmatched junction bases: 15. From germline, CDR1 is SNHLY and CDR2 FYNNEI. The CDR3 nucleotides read TGTGCCAGCAGTCTACAACCGGGACAGGGGGCGACTGGCGGCTACACCTTC. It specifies CASSLQPGQGATGGYTF. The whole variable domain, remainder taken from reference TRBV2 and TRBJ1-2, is EPEVTQTPSHQVTQMGQEVILRCVPISNHLYFYWYRQILGQKVEFLVSFYNNEISEKSEIFDDQFSVERPDGSNFTLKIRSTKLEDSAMYFCASSLQPGQGATGGYTFGSGTRLTVV.

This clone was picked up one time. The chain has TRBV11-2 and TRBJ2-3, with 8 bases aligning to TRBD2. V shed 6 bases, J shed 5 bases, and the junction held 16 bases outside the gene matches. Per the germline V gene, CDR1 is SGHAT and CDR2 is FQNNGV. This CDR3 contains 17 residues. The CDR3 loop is CASSRQVTAGVGDTQYF. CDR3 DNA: TGTGCCAGCAGTCGTCAAGTGACAGCGGGGGTTGGAGATACGCAGTATTTT.

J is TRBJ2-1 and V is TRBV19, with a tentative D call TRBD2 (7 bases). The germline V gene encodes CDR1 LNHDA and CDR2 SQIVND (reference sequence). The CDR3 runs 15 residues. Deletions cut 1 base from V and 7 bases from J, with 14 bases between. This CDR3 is CASSIGPRGPNEQFF. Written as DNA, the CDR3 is TGTGCCAGTAGTATAGGGCCGCGGGGGCCGAATGAGCAGTTCTTC.

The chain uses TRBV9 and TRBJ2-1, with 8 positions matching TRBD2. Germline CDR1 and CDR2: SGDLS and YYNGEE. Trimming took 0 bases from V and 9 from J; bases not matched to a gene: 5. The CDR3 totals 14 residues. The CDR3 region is CASSVGGGYGEQFF. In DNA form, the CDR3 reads TGTGCCAGCAGCGTAGGCGGGGGGTACGGTGAGCAGTTCTTC.

The CDR3 DNA reads TGTGCCAGCAGTGAATCTGACTTTGGACAGAATAACTATGGCTACACCTTC. Amino acid sequence: CASSESDFGQNNYGYTF. This sequence joins TRBV25-1 and TRBJ1-2, with D perhaps TRBD1 (6 bases). Looked up from germline, CDR1 is MGHDK and CDR2 is SYGVNS. This CDR3 region has 17 residues. Trimming pared 1 base from V and 1 base from J, leaving 16 bases between.

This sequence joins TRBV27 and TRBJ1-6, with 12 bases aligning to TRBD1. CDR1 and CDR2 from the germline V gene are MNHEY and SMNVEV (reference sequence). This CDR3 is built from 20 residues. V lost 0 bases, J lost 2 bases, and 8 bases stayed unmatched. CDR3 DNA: TGTGCCAGCAGTTTATCGGGACAGGGGGCGGGAGGGACCTATAATTCACCCCTCCACTTT. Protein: CASSLSGQGAGGTYNSPLHF.

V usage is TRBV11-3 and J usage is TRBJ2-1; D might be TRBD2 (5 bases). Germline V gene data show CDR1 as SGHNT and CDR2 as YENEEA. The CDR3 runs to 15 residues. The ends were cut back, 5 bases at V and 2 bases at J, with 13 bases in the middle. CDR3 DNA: TGTGCCAGCAGCCCGCCTGGAGGCGCCTACAATGAGCAGTTCTTC. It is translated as CASSPPGGAYNEQFF.

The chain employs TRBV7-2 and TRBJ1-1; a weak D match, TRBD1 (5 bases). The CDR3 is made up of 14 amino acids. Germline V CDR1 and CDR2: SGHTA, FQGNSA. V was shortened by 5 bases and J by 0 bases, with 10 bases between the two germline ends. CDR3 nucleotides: TGTGCCAGCAGCCCAGACAGTTTGAACACTGAAGCTTTCTTT. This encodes CASSPDSLNTEAFF. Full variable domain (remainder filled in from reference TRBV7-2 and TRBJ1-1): GAGVSQSPSNKVTEKGKDVELRCDPISGHTALYWYRQSLGQGLEFLIYFQGNSAPDKSGLPSDRFSAERTGGSVSTLTIQRTQQEDSAVYLCASSPDSLNTEAFFGQGTRLTVV.

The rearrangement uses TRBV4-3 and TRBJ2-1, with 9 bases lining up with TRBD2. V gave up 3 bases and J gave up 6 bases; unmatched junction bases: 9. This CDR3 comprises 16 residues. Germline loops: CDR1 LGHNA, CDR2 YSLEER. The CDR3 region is CASSHSSGVFGNEQFF. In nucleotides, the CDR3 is TGCGCCAGCAGCCATTCTAGCGGGGTCTTCGGCAATGAGCAGTTCTTC.

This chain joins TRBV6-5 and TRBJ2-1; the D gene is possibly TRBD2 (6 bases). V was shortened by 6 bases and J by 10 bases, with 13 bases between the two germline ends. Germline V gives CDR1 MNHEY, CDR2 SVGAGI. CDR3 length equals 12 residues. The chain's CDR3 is CASSVGGNEQFF. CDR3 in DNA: TGTGCCAGCAGCGTGGGGGGTAACGAGCAGTTCTTC.

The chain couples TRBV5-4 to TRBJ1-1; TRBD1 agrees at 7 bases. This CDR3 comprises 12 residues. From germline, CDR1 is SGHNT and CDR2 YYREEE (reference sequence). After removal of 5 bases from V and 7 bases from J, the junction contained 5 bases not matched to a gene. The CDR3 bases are TGTGCCAGCAGTTCTAACAGGGGTGAAGCTTTCTTT. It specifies CASSSNRGEAFF.

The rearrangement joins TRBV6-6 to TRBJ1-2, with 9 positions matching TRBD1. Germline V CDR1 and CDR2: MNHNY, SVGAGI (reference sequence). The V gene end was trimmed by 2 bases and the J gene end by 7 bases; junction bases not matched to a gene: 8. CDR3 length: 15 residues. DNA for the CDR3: TGTGCCAGCAGTTACCTCAGGGACAGGGAATCTGGCTACACCTTC. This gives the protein CASSYLRDRESGYTF.

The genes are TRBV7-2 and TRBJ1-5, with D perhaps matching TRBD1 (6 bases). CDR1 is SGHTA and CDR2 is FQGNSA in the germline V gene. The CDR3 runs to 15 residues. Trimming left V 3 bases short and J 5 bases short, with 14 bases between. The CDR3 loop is CASSLEGGGYQPQHF. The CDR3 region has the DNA TGTGCCAGCAGCTTGGAAGGGGGTGGATATCAGCCCCAGCATTTT.

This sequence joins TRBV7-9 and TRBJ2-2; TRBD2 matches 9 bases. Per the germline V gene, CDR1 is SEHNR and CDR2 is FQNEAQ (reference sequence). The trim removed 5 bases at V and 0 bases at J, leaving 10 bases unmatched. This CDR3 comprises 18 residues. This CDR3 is CASSPLGSGGPNTGELFF. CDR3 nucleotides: TGTGCCAGCAGCCCGCTAGGTAGCGGGGGTCCGAACACCGGGGAGCTGTTTTTT.

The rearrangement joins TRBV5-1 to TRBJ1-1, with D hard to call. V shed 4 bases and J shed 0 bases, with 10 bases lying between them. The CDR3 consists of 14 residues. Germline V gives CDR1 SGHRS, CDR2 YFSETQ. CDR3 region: CASSPQQLNTEAFF. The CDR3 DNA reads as TGCGCCAGCAGCCCCCAACAGCTGAACACTGAAGCTTTCTTT.

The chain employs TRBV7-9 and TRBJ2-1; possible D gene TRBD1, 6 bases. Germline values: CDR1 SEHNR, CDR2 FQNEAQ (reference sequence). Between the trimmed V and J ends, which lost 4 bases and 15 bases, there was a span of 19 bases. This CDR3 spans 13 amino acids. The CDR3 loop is CASSSEPGTLGFF. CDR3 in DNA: TGTGCCAGCAGCTCAGAGCCCGGGACATTGGGGTTCTTC. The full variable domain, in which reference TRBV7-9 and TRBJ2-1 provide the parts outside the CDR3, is DTGVSQNPRHKITKRGQNVTFRCDPISEHNRLYWYRQTLGQGPEFLTYFQNEAQLEKSRLLSDRFSAERPKGSFSTLEIQRTEQGDSAMYLCASSSEPGTLGFFGPGTRLTVL.

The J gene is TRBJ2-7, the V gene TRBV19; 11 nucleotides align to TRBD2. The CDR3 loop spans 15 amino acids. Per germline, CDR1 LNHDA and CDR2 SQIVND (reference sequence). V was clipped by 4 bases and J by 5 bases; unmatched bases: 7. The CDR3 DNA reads TGTGCCAGTAGTACCGTAGCGGGGGGGCGTCACGAGCAGTACTTC. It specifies CASSTVAGGRHEQYF.

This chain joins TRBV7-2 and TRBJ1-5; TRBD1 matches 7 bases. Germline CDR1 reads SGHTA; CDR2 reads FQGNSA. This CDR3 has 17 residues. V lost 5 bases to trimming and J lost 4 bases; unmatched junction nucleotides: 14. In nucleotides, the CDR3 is TGTGCCAGCAGCCAACTAGAGAGACAGGGTGTGAATCAGCCCCAGCATTTT. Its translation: CASSQLERQGVNQPQHF. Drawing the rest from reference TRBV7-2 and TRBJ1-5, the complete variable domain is GAGVSQSPSNKVTEKGKDVELRCDPISGHTALYWYRQSLGQGLEFLIYFQGNSAPDKSGLPSDRFSAERTGGSVSTLTIQRTQQEDSAVYLCASSQLERQGVNQPQHFGDGTRLSIL.

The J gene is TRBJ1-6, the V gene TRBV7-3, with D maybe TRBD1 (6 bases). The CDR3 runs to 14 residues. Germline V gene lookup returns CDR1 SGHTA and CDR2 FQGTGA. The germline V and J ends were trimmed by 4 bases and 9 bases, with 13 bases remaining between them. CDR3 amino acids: CASSSGAAGSPLHF. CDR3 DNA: TGTGCCAGCAGCTCAGGGGCCGCGGGTTCACCCCTCCACTTT.

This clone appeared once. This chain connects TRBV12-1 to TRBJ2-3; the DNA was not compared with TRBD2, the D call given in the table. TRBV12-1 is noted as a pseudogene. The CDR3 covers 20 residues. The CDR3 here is CASSFCLAGGGIGSPDTQYF. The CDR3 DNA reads TGTGCCAGCAGCTTTTGCCTAGCGGGGGGCGGGATCGGTAGCCCAGATACGCAGTATTTT.

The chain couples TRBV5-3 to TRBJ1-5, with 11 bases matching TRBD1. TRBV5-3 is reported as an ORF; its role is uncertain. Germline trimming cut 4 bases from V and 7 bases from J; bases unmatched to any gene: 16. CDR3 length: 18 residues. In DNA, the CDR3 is TGTGCCAGAAGCAGACGACCCCTCGGACAGGGGGCAAGCCAGCCCCAGCATTTT. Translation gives CARSRRPLGQGASQPQHF.

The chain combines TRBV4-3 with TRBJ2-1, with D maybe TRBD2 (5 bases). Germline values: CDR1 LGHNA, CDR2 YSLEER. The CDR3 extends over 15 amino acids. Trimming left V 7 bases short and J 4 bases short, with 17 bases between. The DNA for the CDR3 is TGCGCCAGCACCCAGGATCTAGCAAGATACAATGAGCAGTTCTTC. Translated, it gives CASTQDLARYNEQFF.

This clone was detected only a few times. The CDR3 nucleotides are TGTGCCAGCATAGGTACAGACTATAATTCACCCCTCCACTTT. Protein product: CASIGTDYNSPLHF. The chain recombines TRBV6-1 with TRBJ1-6; D uncertain. The CDR3 has 14 residues. CDR1 is MNHNS and CDR2 is SASEGT in the germline V gene. Deletions cut 7 bases from V and 3 bases from J, with 10 bases between.

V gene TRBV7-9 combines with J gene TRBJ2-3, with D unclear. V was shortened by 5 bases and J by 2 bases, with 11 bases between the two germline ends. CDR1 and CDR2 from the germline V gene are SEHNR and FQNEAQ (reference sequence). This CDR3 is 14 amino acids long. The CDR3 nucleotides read TGTGCCAGCAGCCCCGAGGCCCACACAGATACGCAGTATTTT. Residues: CASSPEAHTDTQYF. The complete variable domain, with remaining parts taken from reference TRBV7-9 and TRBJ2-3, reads DTGVSQNPRHKITKRGQNVTFRCDPISEHNRLYWYRQTLGQGPEFLTYFQNEAQLEKSRLLSDRFSAERPKGSFSTLEIQRTEQGDSAMYLCASSPEAHTDTQYFGPGTRLTVL.

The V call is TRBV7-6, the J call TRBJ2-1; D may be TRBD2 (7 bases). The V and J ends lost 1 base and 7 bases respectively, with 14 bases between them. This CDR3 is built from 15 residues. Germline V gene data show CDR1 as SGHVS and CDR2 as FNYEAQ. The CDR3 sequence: CASSLGVGGLNEQFF. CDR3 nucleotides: TGTGCCAGCAGCTTAGGGGTGGGGGGGCTGAATGAGCAGTTCTTC.

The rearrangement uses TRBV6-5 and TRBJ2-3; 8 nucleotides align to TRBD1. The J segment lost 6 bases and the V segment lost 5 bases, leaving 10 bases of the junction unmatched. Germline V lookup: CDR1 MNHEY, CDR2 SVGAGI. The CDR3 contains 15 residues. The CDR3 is CASSLRGHPRDTQYF. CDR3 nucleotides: TGTGCCAGCAGTCTCAGGGGGCACCCGCGCGATACGCAGTATTTT.

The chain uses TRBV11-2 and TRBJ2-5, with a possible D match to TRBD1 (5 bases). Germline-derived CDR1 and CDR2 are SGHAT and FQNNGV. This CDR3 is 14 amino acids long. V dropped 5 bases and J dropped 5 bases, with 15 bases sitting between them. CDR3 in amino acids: CASSQPRGQETQYF. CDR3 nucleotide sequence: TGTGCCAGCAGCCAGCCTAGGGGCCAGGAGACCCAGTACTTC.

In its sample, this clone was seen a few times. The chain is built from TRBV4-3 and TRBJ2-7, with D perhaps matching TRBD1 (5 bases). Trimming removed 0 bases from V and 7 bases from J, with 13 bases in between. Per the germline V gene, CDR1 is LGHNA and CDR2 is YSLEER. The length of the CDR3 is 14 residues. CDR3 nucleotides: TGCGCCAGCAGCCAAGATGAGACAGTGTGGGAGCAGTACTTC. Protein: CASSQDETVWEQYF.